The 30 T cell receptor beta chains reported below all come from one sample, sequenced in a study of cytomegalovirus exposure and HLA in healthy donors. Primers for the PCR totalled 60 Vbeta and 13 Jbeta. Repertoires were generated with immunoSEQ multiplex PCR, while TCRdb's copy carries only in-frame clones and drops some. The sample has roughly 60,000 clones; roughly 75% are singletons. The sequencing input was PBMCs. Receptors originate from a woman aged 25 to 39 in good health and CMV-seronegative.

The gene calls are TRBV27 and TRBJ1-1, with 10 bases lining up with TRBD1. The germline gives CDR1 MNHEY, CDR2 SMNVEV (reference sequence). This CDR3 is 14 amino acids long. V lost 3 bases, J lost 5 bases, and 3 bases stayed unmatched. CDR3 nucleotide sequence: TGTGCCAGCAGTTTGACAGGGGGCACGACTGAAGCTTTCTTT. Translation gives CASSLTGGTTEAFF.

This CDR3 reads CASSYLQKNTEAFF. CDR3 bases: TGTGCCAGCAGTTACTTGCAGAAGAACACTGAAGCTTTCTTT. The V call is TRBV6-5, the J call TRBJ1-1; D not resolved. The V gene lost 1 base and the J gene lost 1 base, with 7 bases spanning the gap. Germline V gene sequence: CDR1 MNHEY, CDR2 SVGAGI. The CDR3 runs to 14 residues.

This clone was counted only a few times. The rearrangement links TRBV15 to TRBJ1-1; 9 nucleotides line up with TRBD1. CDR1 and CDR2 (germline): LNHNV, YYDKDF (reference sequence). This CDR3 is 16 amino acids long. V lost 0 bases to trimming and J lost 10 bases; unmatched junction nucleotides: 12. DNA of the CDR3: TGTGCCACCAGCAGAGATTACGTAGTCAGGACAGGGGTAGCTTTCTTT. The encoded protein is CATSRDYVVRTGVAFF.

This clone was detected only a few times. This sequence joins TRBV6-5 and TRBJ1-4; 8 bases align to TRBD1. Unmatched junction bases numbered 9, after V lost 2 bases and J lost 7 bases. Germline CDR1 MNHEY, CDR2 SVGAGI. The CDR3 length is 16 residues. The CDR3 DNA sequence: TGTGCCAGCAGTTACCAAGGGACAGGACGGGGTGAAAAACTGTTTTTT. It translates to CASSYQGTGRGEKLFF.

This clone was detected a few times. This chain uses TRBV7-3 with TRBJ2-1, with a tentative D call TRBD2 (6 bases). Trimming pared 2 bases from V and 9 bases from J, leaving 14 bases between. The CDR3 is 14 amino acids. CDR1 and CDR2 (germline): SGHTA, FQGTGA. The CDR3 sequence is CASSLSGGPAEQFF. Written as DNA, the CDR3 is TGTGCCAGCAGCTTATCTGGAGGGCCGGCTGAGCAGTTCTTC.

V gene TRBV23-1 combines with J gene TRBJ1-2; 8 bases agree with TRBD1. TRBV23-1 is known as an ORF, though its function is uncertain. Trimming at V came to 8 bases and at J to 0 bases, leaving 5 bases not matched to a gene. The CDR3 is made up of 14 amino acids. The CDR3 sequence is CASRQGLPNYGYTF. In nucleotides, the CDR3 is TGCGCCAGCCGACAGGGGCTTCCTAACTATGGCTACACCTTC.

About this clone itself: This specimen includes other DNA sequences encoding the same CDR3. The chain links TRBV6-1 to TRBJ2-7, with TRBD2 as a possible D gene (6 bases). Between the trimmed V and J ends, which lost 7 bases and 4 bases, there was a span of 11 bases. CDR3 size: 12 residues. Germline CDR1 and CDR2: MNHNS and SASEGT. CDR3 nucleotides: TGTGCCAGCACTGAGGGAGGATACGAGCAGTACTTC. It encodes CASTEGGYEQYF.

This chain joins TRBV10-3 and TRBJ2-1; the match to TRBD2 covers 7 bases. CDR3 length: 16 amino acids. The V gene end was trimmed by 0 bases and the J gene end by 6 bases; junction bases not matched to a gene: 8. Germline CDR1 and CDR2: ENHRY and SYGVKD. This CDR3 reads CAISESGGGPGNEQFF. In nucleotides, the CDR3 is TGTGCCATCAGTGAGTCGGGGGGAGGGCCAGGCAATGAGCAGTTCTTC.

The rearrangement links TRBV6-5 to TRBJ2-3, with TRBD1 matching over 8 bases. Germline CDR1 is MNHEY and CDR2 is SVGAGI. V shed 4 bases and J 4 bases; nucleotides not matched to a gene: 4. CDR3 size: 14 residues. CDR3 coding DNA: TGTGCCAGCAGTTTGGACAGGGCCCCAGATACGCAGTATTTT. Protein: CASSLDRAPDTQYF.

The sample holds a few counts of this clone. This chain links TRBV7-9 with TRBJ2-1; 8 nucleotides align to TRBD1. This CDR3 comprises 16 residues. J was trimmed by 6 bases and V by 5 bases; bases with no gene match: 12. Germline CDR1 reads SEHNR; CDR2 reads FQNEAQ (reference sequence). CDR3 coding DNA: TGTGCCAGCAGCCCGACGGGACAGGAGATCTTCAATGAGCAGTTCTTC. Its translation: CASSPTGQEIFNEQFF.

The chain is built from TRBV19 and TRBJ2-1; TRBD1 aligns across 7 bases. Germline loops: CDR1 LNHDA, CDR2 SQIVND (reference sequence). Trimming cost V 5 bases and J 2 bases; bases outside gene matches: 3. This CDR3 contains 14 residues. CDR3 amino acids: CASSDRATYNEQFF. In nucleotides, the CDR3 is TGTGCCAGTAGTGACAGGGCAACCTACAATGAGCAGTTCTTC.

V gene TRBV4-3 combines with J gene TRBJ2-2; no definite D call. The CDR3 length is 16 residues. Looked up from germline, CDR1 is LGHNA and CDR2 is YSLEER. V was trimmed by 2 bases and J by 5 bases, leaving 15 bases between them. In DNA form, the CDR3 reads TGCGCCAGCAGCCAAACCCGAGAGAAGAAAACCGGGGAGCTGTTTTTT. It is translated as CASSQTREKKTGELFF.

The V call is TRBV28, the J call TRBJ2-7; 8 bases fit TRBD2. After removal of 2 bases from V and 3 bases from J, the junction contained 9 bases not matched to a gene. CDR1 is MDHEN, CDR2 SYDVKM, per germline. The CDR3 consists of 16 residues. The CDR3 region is CASSLKRETPHYEQYF. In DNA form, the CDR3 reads TGTGCCAGCAGTTTAAAGCGGGAGACCCCACACTACGAGCAGTACTTC.

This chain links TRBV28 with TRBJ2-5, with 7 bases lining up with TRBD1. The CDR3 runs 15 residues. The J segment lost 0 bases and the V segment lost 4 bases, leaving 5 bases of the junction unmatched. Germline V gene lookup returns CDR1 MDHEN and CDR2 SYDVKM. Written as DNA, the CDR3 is TGTGCCAGCAGTTCCCCTCAGGGGGACCAAGAGACCCAGTACTTC. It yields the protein CASSSPQGDQETQYF.

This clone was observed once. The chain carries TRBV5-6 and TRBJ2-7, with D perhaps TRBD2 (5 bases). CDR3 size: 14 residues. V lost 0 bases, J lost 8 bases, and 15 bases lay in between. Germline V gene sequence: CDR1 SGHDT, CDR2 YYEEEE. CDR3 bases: TGTGCCAGCAGCTTGGAGCGGAATGCTCCTAAGCAGTACGTC. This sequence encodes CASSLERNAPKQYV.

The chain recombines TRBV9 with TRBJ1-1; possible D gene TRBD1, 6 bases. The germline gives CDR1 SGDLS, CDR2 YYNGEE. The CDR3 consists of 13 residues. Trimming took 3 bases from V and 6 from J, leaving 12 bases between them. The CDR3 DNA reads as TGTGCCAGCAGCGGAGTTGCAGGGGCTGAAGCTTTCTTT. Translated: CASSGVAGAEAFF. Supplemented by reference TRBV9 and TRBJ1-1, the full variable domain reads DSGVTQTPKHLITATGQRVTLRCSPRSGDLSVYWYQQSLDQGLQFLIQYYNGEERAKGNILERFSAQQFPDLHSELNLSSLELGDSALYFCASSGVAGAEAFFGQGTRLTVV.

Here the CDR3 DNA reads TGTGCCAGCAGTTACTTGGGGGGAGAGACCCAGTACTTC. This sequence encodes CASSYLGGETQYF. The genes are TRBV6-5 and TRBJ2-5; maybe TRBD2 (6 bases). CDR1 and CDR2 from the germline V gene are MNHEY and SVGAGI. Trimming cost V 1 base and J 4 bases, with 7 bases left between them. The CDR3 length is 13 residues.

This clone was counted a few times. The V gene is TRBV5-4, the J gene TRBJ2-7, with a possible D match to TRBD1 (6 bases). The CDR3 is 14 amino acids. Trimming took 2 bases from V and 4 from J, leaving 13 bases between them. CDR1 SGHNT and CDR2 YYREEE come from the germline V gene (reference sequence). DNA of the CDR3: TGTGCCAGCAGCTTCCCGGACAGTCCTTACGAGCAGTACTTC. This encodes CASSFPDSPYEQYF. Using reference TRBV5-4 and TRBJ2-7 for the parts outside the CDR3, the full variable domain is ETGVTQSPTHLIKTRGQQVTLRCSSQSGHNTVSWYQQALGQGPQFIFQYYREEENGRGNFPPRFSGLQFPNYSSELNVNALELDDSALYLCASSFPDSPYEQYFGPGTRLTVT.

CDR3: CASRFRSVNTGELFF. As DNA, the CDR3 is TGTGCCAGCCGCTTTAGGAGCGTAAACACCGGGGAGCTGTTTTTT. The rearrangement links TRBV28 to TRBJ2-2; D not resolved. The germline V gene encodes CDR1 MDHEN and CDR2 SYDVKM. The CDR3 spans 15 residues. The V end lost 8 bases, the J end lost 2 bases, and 15 bases lay between the germline ends.

DNA of the CDR3: TGTGCCAGCAGCTTACCCGAGGGGGCCCTGAACACTGAAGCTTTCTTT. Translated: CASSLPEGALNTEAFF. This rearrangement joins TRBV7-9 to TRBJ1-1; TRBD1 matches 7 bases. V gave up 2 bases and J gave up 0 bases; unmatched junction bases: 6. This CDR3 comprises 16 residues. Germline V gives CDR1 SEHNR, CDR2 FQNEAQ (reference sequence).

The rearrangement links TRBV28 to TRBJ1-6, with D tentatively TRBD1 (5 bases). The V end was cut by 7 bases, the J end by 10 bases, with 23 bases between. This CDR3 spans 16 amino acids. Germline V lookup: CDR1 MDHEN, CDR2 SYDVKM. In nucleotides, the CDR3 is TGTGCCAGCACCGTCCCGGGGGTGGAAAGAAGATCACCCCTCCACTTT. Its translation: CASTVPGVERRSPLHF.

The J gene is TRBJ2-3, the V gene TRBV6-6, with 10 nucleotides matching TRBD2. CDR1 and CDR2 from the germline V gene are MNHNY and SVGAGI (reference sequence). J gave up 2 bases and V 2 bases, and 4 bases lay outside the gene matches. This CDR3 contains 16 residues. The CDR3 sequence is CASSYGTSEDTDTQYF. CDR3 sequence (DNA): TGTGCCAGCAGTTACGGGACTAGCGAGGACACAGATACGCAGTATTTT.

CDR3 protein: CASSLDRAGAFF. The CDR3 nucleotides are TGTGCCAGCAGCTTAGATCGGGCGGGCGCTTTCTTT. The V and J genes are TRBV7-9 and TRBJ1-1; D ambiguous. The CDR3 has 12 residues. Per germline, CDR1 SEHNR and CDR2 FQNEAQ (reference sequence). Trimming stripped 1 base from V and 11 bases from J, with 11 bases between. The full variable domain, its missing parts supplied by reference TRBV7-9 and TRBJ1-1, is DTGVSQNPRHKITKRGQNVTFRCDPISEHNRLYWYRQTLGQGPEFLTYFQNEAQLEKSRLLSDRFSAERPKGSFSTLEIQRTEQGDSAMYLCASSLDRAGAFFGQGTRLTVV.

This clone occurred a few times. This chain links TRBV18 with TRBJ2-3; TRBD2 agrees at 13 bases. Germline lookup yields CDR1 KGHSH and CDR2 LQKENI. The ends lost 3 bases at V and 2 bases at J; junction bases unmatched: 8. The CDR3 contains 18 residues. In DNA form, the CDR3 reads TGTGCCAGCTCACCTACCGGACTAGCGGGAGACTACACAGATACGCAGTATTTT. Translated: CASSPTGLAGDYTDTQYF.

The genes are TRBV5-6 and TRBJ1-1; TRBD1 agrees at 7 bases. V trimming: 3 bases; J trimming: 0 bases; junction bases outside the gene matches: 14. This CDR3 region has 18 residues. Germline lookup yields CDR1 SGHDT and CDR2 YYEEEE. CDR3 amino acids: CASSSPDGQDLMNTEAFF. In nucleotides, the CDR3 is TGTGCCAGCAGCTCGCCGGATGGACAGGACCTCATGAACACTGAAGCTTTCTTT.

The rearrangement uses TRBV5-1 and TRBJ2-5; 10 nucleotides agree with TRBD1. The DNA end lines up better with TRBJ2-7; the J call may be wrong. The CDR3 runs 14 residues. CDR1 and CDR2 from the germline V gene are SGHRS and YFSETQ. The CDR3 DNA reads TGCGCCAGCAGCCCCGACAGGGGGCCTGACGAGCAGTACTTC. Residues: CASSPDRGPDEQYF.

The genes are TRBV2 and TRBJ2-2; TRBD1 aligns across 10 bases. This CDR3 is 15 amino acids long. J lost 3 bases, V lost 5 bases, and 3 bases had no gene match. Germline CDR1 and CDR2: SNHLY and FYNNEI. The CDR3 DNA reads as TGTGCCAGCAGTCTGACAGGGGGCTACACCGGGGAGCTGTTTTTT. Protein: CASSLTGGYTGELFF. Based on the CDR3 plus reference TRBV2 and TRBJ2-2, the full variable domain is EPEVTQTPSHQVTQMGQEVILRCVPISNHLYFYWYRQILGQKVEFLVSFYNNEISEKSEIFDDQFSVERPDGSNFTLKIRSTKLEDSAMYFCASSLTGGYTGELFFGEGSRLTVL.

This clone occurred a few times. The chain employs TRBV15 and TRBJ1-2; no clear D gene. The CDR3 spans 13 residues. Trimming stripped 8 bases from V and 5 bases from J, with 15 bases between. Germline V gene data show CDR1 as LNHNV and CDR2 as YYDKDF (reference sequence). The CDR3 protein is CATRRSARYGYTF. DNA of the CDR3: TGTGCCACCCGTCGCAGTGCGAGGTATGGCTACACCTTC.

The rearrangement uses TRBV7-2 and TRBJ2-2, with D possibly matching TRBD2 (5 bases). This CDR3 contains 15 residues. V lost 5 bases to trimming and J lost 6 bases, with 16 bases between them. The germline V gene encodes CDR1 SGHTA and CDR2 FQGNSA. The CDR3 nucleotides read TGTGCCAGCAGCCCGAGGGAGTTAACCTCCGGGGAGCTGTTTTTT. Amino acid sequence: CASSPRELTSGELFF.

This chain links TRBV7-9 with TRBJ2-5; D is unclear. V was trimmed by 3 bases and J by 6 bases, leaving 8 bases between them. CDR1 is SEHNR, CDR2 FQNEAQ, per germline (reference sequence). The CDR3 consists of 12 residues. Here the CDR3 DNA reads TGTGCCAGCAGCTTTGAGGAGAAGACCCAGTACTTC. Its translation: CASSFEEKTQYF.